This T cell receptor (beta chain) was recorded in a study of T cell clones after liver transplantation. The table came from immunoSEQ multiplex PCR; TCRdb's copy has only in-frame clones and leaves some out. The table includes 55,000 or so clones, over 55% detected once. CDR1 SQVTM and CDR2 ANQGSEA come from the germline V gene. This CDR3 comprises 13 residues. V lost 4 bases and J lost 7, with 16 bases in between. The receptor was derived from a human donor who received a liver transplant. J is TRBJ1-2 and V is TRBV29-1; D gene unclear. Sequences were derived from CD4+ T cells from blood, sampled before liver transplant. The CDR3 DNA reads TGCAGCGTTGCCATCCCCGGGGAGGGTGGCTACACCTTC. Translated, it gives CSVAIPGEGGYTF.